This entry lists 18 T cell receptor beta chains sequenced from one sample in a study of spatial heterogeneity in lung cancer. As for time point: sample taken at primary tumor resection. TCRdb analysed the 5' RACE reads with MiXCR anew, one entry per CDR3 protein. The table lists thousands of distinct CDR3 sequences, about 9.3% of them singletons. Study results and limitations: Tumors with more nonsynonymous mutations had more expanded intratumoral alpha and beta TCRs.

These receptors' targets are unknown. Sequenced material: lung tumor tissue, taken at surgery. The source of these receptors is a male donor with early-stage non-small cell lung cancer.

In its sample, this clonotype ranks as medium-sized. The chain is built from TRBV5-1 and TRBJ2-1, with D unresolved. The V end was cut by 0 bases, the J end by 0 bases, with 7 bases between. Germline values: CDR1 SGHRS, CDR2 YFSETQ. CDR3 size: 15 residues. CDR3 coding DNA: TGCGCCAGCAGCTTGGACGGGTCCTCCTACAATGAGCAGTTCTTC. Its translation is CASSLDGSSYNEQFF.

This clonotype was detected a few times. J is TRBJ1-3 and V is TRBV11-2; D not resolved. V was clipped by 3 bases and J by 2 bases, with 5 bases between them. The CDR3 runs 13 residues. Germline V lookup: CDR1 SGHAT, CDR2 FQNNGV. The CDR3 DNA follows: TGTGCCAGCAGCTTCGACACTGGAAACACCATATATTTT. Its translation is CASSFDTGNTIYF.

This clonotype is categorized as medium-sized. The chain recombines TRBV20-1 with TRBJ2-3; 7 bases are shared with TRBD2. The CDR3 is 15 amino acids. Germline values: CDR1 DFQATT, CDR2 SNEGSKA (reference sequence). The ends lost 0 bases at V and 3 bases at J; junction bases unmatched: 6. In DNA form, the CDR3 reads TGCAGTGCTAGAGACCCAGCGGGAAGGACAGATACGCAGTATTTT. It encodes CSARDPAGRTDTQYF.

This clonotype is medium-sized by share. This rearrangement joins TRBV7-2 to TRBJ1-1; tentatively, D is TRBD1 (5 bases). The CDR3 is made up of 13 amino acids. Germline V gives CDR1 SGHTA, CDR2 FQGNSA. V lost 4 bases and J lost 4, with 10 bases in between. The CDR3 bases are TGTGCCAGCAGCTCCGGCAGGGTCACTGAAGCTTTCTTT. It translates to CASSSGRVTEAFF. The variable domain in full, with the rest retrieved from reference TRBV7-2 and TRBJ1-1, is GAGVSQSPSNKVTEKGKDVELRCDPISGHTALYWYRQSLGQGLEFLIYFQGNSAPDKSGLPSDRFSAERTGGSVSTLTIQRTQQEDSAVYLCASSSGRVTEAFFGQGTRLTVV.

The rearrangement uses TRBV27 and TRBJ1-6, with TRBD1 matching over 7 bases. The junction had 6 bases not matched to a gene; V was cut back by 3 bases and J by 7 bases. CDR3 length equals 15 residues. Germline assignment: CDR1 MNHEY and CDR2 SMNVEV (reference sequence). The CDR3 coding sequence is TGTGCCAGCAGTTTCGACAGGGCTGGAAATTCACCCCTCCACTTT. Its translation: CASSFDRAGNSPLHF.

This clonotype was picked up a small number of times. The chain has TRBV6-6 and TRBJ2-7; 9 bases map to TRBD1. Per the germline V gene, CDR1 is MNHNY and CDR2 is SVGAGI (reference sequence). This CDR3 is built from 14 residues. V shed 1 base and J 5 bases; nucleotides not matched to a gene: 3. CDR3 coding DNA: TGTGCCAGCAGTTACTGGGGACAGGGCCACGAGCAGTACTTC. Residues: CASSYWGQGHEQYF.

By sample fraction, this clonotype is medium-sized. The V and J genes are TRBV20-1 and TRBJ1-6; possibly TRBD1 for D (6 bases). Germline values: CDR1 DFQATT, CDR2 SNEGSKA (reference sequence). Trimming shortened V by 3 bases and J by 6 bases, and 9 bases separated the two germline ends. This CDR3 has 13 amino acids. CDR3 coding DNA: TGCAGTGCTAGGGCAGGGGCTAATTCACCCCTCCACTTT. Amino acid sequence: CSARAGANSPLHF.

This clonotype was counted many times. The chain uses TRBV6-1 and TRBJ2-7; D not certain. This CDR3 spans 15 amino acids. Germline-derived CDR1 and CDR2 are MNHNS and SASEGT. The V gene lost 4 bases and the J gene lost 0 bases, with 13 bases spanning the gap. The CDR3 region is CASSVERSSSYEQYF. The DNA for the CDR3 is TGTGCCAGCAGTGTCGAGCGCTCTAGCTCCTACGAGCAGTACTTC.

The CDR3 DNA is TGTGCCAGCAGCTTAGACGGGACAGAAGAGACCCAGTACTTC. Its translation: CASSLDGTEETQYF. The chain joins TRBV11-3 to TRBJ2-5; TRBD1 matches at 7 bases. Germline assignment: CDR1 SGHNT and CDR2 YENEEA. V lost 0 bases to trimming and J lost 3 bases; unmatched junction nucleotides: 1. This CDR3 comprises 14 residues.

Within the sample, this clonotype is medium-sized. The chain combines TRBV20-1 with TRBJ2-5; D unresolved. The CDR3 runs to 13 residues. The V gene's germline CDR1 is DFQATT and CDR2 SNEGSKA (reference sequence). V was trimmed by 1 base and J by 5 bases, leaving 11 bases between them. In nucleotides, the CDR3 is TGCAGTGCTAGAGCGGGTAGCTTGGAGACCCAGTACTTC. This translates into CSARAGSLETQYF.

This clonotype was seen ten or more times. This chain joins TRBV20-1 and TRBJ2-1; the D gene is possibly TRBD2 (5 bases). V was trimmed by 3 bases and J by 0 bases, leaving 9 bases between them. Germline CDR1 reads DFQATT; CDR2 reads SNEGSKA (reference sequence). The CDR3 sequence is 14 residues long. This chain's CDR3 is CSARRRSSYNEQFF. The CDR3 DNA sequence: TGCAGTGCTAGGAGGAGGAGCTCCTACAATGAGCAGTTCTTC.

This clonotype showed up just a few times. The chain has TRBV7-3 and TRBJ2-7; 9 bases are shared with TRBD1. V was pared by 5 bases and J by 6 bases, with 5 bases of the junction left unmatched. This CDR3 comprises 13 residues. CDR1 is SGHTA, CDR2 FQGTGA, per germline. In DNA form, the CDR3 reads TGTGCCAGCAGCCCGACGGACAGGGGCGAGCAGTACTTC. It encodes CASSPTDRGEQYF. Complete variable domain (other parts from reference TRBV7-3 and TRBJ2-7): GAGVSQTPSNKVTEKGKYVELRCDPISGHTALYWYRQSLGQGPEFLIYFQGTGAADDSGLPNDRFFAVRPEGSVSTLKIQRTERGDSAVYLCASSPTDRGEQYFGPGTRLTVT.

The table lists this clonotype with a few counts. The chain is built from TRBV10-2 and TRBJ2-5, with D unclear. With 7 bases removed from V and 3 bases from J, the gap between germline ends came to 9 bases. The CDR3 extends over 12 amino acids. The germline V gene has CDR1 WSHSY and CDR2 SAAADI. The CDR3 DNA is TGCGCCAGCAAGCAGGCCAAAGAGACCCAGTACTTC. Its protein is CASKQAKETQYF.

The chain employs TRBV3-1 and TRBJ2-7; D unresolved. Looked up from germline, CDR1 is LGHDT and CDR2 is YNNKEL (reference sequence). V gave up 1 base and J gave up 4 bases, with 5 bases separating them. CDR3 length: 12 amino acids. CDR3 protein: CASSQVHYEQYF. CDR3 nucleotides: TGTGCCAGCAGCCAAGTACATTACGAGCAGTACTTC.

This clonotype is labeled medium-sized (0.01 to 0.1%). V gene TRBV5-1 combines with J gene TRBJ1-1; no reliable D call. The CDR3 totals 15 residues. Germline V CDR1 and CDR2: SGHRS, YFSETQ. Trimming left V 0 bases short and J 3 bases short, with 12 bases between. The CDR3 spells CASSLVPGMDTEAFF. The CDR3 DNA reads as TGCGCCAGCAGCTTGGTTCCGGGGATGGACACTGAAGCTTTCTTT.

By share, this clonotype counts as medium-sized. V is TRBV7-2 and J is TRBJ2-3, with D possibly called TRBD1 or TRBD2 (5 bases each). The CDR3 runs 14 residues. V was clipped by 5 bases and J by 4 bases, with 13 bases between them. The germline V gene has CDR1 SGHTA and CDR2 FQGNSA. CDR3 in amino acids: CASSTRGIADTQYF. Written as DNA, the CDR3 is TGTGCCAGCAGCACGAGGGGTATCGCAGATACGCAGTATTTT.

This clonotype is medium-sized within its sample. V is TRBV28 and J is TRBJ2-1; 8 bases are shared with TRBD1. Germline CDR1 MDHEN, CDR2 SYDVKM. The CDR3 has 15 residues. The junction had 5 bases not matched to a gene; V was cut back by 3 bases and J by 4 bases. DNA of the CDR3: TGTGCCAGCAGTTTGCCCGGACAGGGATACAATGAGCAGTTCTTC. Encoded protein: CASSLPGQGYNEQFF.

The sample holds many counts of this clonotype. The V call is TRBV3-1, the J call TRBJ1-5; D is unclear. Between the trimmed V and J ends, which lost 0 bases and 6 bases, there was a span of 12 bases. This CDR3 is 15 amino acids long. Germline assignment: CDR1 LGHDT and CDR2 YNNKEL (reference sequence). This CDR3 reads CASSQDTASGQPQHF. The CDR3 nucleotides are TGTGCCAGCAGCCAAGATACCGCGAGCGGTCAGCCCCAGCATTTT. Full variable domain (rest looked up from reference TRBV3-1 and TRBJ1-5): DTAVSQTPKYLVTQMGNDKSIKCEQNLGHDTMYWYKQDSKKFLKIMFSYNNKELIINETVPNRFSPKSPDKAHLNLHINSLELGDSAVYFCASSQDTASGQPQHFGDGTRLSIL.